A single sample is the source of the 20 T cell receptor beta chains below, sequenced in a study of early T cells in non-severe SARS-CoV-2 infection. TCRdb passed the 5' RACE reads through MiXCR, listing each CDR3 protein once. The sample includes some 26,000 distinct CDR3 sequences, around 4% seen only once; the top ten take approximately 4.4%. Sequenced input: whole blood. The receptors stem from an adult who was a healthcare worker with PCR-confirmed SARS-CoV-2 infection or an uninfected control (not recorded which).

This clonotype was recorded many times. The rearrangement uses TRBV7-2 and TRBJ2-7; TRBD2 matches at 9 bases. The V and J ends lost 5 bases and 5 bases, in that order; junction bases with no gene match: 7. The germline V gene has CDR1 SGHTA and CDR2 FQGNSA. The CDR3 sequence is 14 residues long. Here the CDR3 DNA reads TGTGCCAGCAGCCTTAGCGGGAGTCAAAACGAGCAGTACTTC. Translating it yields CASSLSGSQNEQYF.

Ten or more counts support this clonotype. This chain connects TRBV6-6 to TRBJ1-4, with a weak D call TRBD1 (6 bases). The CDR3 loop spans 15 amino acids. CDR1 MNHNY and CDR2 SVGAGI come from the germline V gene (reference sequence). V was clipped by 5 bases and J by 8 bases, with 18 bases between them. The CDR3: CASSGAQGILEKLFF. In DNA, the CDR3 is TGTGCCAGCAGTGGGGCACAGGGCATATTGGAAAAACTGTTTTTT.

This clonotype was observed many times. V is TRBV11-2 and J is TRBJ2-7; D ambiguous. CDR3 length: 13 amino acids. V lost 1 base and J lost 2, with 6 bases in between. Germline CDR1 SGHAT, CDR2 FQNNGV. Here the CDR3 DNA reads TGTGCCAGCAGCTTAGGTGTAGCCTACGAGCAGTACTTC. As protein: CASSLGVAYEQYF.

This clonotype was seen many times. This CDR3 reads CASSKGQYYEQYF. CDR3 DNA: TGTGCCAGTAGCAAAGGACAGTACTACGAGCAGTACTTC. The chain links TRBV19 to TRBJ2-7, with D perhaps matching TRBD1 (6 bases). This CDR3 region has 13 residues. Germline CDR1 and CDR2: LNHDA and SQIVND (reference sequence). V was shortened by 6 bases and J by 3 bases, with 12 bases between the two germline ends.

This clonotype was seen repeatedly, ten times or more. The chain employs TRBV20-1 and TRBJ1-3; maybe TRBD1 (5 bases). Per the germline V gene, CDR1 is DFQATT and CDR2 is SNEGSKA (reference sequence). Trimming pared 3 bases from V and 2 bases from J, leaving 8 bases between. This CDR3 is 13 amino acids long. This CDR3 is CSASSGAGNTIYF. In nucleotides, the CDR3 is TGCAGTGCTAGTTCGGGGGCTGGAAACACCATATATTTT.

In this sample, this clonotype turned up many times. The chain is built from TRBV4-1 and TRBJ2-7; D call uncertain. V was trimmed by 2 bases and J by 2 bases, leaving 13 bases between them. Per the germline V gene, CDR1 is MGHRA and CDR2 is YSYEKL. This CDR3 is 15 amino acids long. The CDR3 loop reads CASSQNVDTAYEQYF. The CDR3, as DNA: TGCGCCAGCAGCCAAAACGTTGACACTGCCTACGAGCAGTACTTC.

This clonotype was seen ten or more times. V usage is TRBV2 and J usage is TRBJ2-2; D gene uncertain. Deletions cut 6 bases from V and 4 bases from J, with 12 bases between. The CDR3 consists of 14 residues. In germline, CDR1 is SNHLY, CDR2 FYNNEI. The CDR3 DNA reads as TGTGCCAGCAGCGAGACCCCTAGCACCGGGGAGCTGTTTTTT. Translating it yields CASSETPSTGELFF.

This clonotype has only a few counts. This sequence joins TRBV20-1 and TRBJ2-7; the match to TRBD2 covers 11 bases. The germline CDR1 and CDR2 sequences are DFQATT and SNEGSKA (reference sequence). The length of the CDR3 is 17 residues. V was pared by 1 base and J by 3 bases, with 11 bases of the junction left unmatched. CDR3 nucleotides: TGCAGTGCTAGAGGTTATGAATATGGGACTAGCGGCTACGAGCAGTACTTC. It is translated as CSARGYEYGTSGYEQYF.

This clonotype was counted ten times or more. The V call is TRBV2, the J call TRBJ2-4; D is perhaps TRBD2 (5 bases). Trimming stripped 11 bases from V and 0 bases from J, with 20 bases between. Germline V gene lookup returns CDR1 SNHLY and CDR2 FYNNEI. This CDR3 is built from 16 residues. As DNA, the CDR3 is TGTGCCGGAGGAGAAGGCGGGTATCTAGCCAAAAACATTCAGTACTTC. Amino acids: CAGGEGGYLAKNIQYF.

This clonotype was counted ten times or more. The gene calls are TRBV28 and TRBJ2-2, with TRBD2 as a possible D gene (6 bases). V was cut by 6 bases and J by 6 bases, with 11 bases left in between. This CDR3 contains 13 residues. Germline V gene sequence: CDR1 MDHEN, CDR2 SYDVKM. This CDR3 reads CASSLAGPGELFF. CDR3 in DNA: TGTGCCAGCAGCTTGGCGGGACCCGGGGAGCTGTTTTTT.

J is TRBJ2-3 and V is TRBV7-3; 13 bases align to TRBD2. Germline values: CDR1 SGHTA, CDR2 FQGTGA. Trimming removed 5 bases from V and 2 bases from J; junction bases left unmatched: 7. The CDR3 spans 17 residues. The CDR3 sequence: CASSPRTSGSATDTQYF. The CDR3 DNA sequence: TGTGCCAGCAGCCCCCGGACTAGCGGGAGTGCCACAGATACGCAGTATTTT.

This clonotype came up many times. This chain joins TRBV6-2 or TRBV6-3 and TRBJ1-1; D perhaps matches TRBD1 (5 bases). The germline gives CDR1 MNHEY, CDR2 SVGEGT. The V gene lost 3 bases and the J gene lost 5 bases, with 13 bases spanning the gap. CDR3 length equals 14 residues. CDR3 amino acids: CASSYYGAQTEAFF. As DNA, the CDR3 is TGTGCCAGCAGTTATTACGGGGCCCAGACTGAAGCTTTCTTT.

Comment on this clonotype: The junction departs from the called germline gene at one end, perhaps through a read error. This chain joins TRBV7-9 and TRBJ2-5; 8 bases fit TRBD2. This CDR3 spans 15 amino acids. Germline assignment: CDR1 SEHNR and CDR2 FQNEAQ (reference sequence). The DNA of the CDR3 is TGTGCCAGCAGTTTAGGACTAGCTGACCAAGAGACCCAGTACTTC. Protein sequence: CASSLGLADQETQYF.

In this sample, this clonotype turned up many times. V and J are TRBV3-1 and TRBJ1-1; D call uncertain. Trimming took 5 bases from V and 4 from J, leaving 11 bases between them. Germline V gene lookup returns CDR1 LGHDT and CDR2 YNNKEL (reference sequence). The CDR3 is made up of 13 amino acids. CDR3 protein: CASSMQPGTEAFF. The CDR3 nucleotides are TGTGCCAGCAGCATGCAGCCTGGCACTGAAGCTTTCTTT.

The rearrangement joins TRBV11-1 to TRBJ1-1, with a tentative D call TRBD1 (6 bases). CDR1 SGHAT and CDR2 FQDESV come from the germline V gene (reference sequence). This CDR3 region has 13 residues. Trimming cost V 6 bases and J 7 bases, with 15 bases left between them. The CDR3 coding sequence is TGTGCCAGCAGAAGGACAGAAAGCCTTGAAGCTTTCTTT. It yields the protein CASRRTESLEAFF.

In its sample, this clonotype was seen many times. This chain links TRBV9 with TRBJ2-2, with TRBD2 matching over 8 bases. The CDR3 runs 14 residues. Per the germline V gene, CDR1 is SGDLS and CDR2 is YYNGEE. V lost 3 bases, J lost 5 bases, and 3 bases stayed unmatched. The chain's CDR3 is CASSAGTRTGELFF. In DNA form, the CDR3 reads TGTGCCAGCAGCGCCGGGACTAGGACCGGGGAGCTGTTTTTT.

This clonotype was recorded at least ten times. This chain links TRBV19 with TRBJ2-3; 7 nucleotides line up with TRBD2. The V gene's germline CDR1 is LNHDA and CDR2 SQIVND (reference sequence). CDR3 length: 14 amino acids. The ends lost 6 bases at V and 3 bases at J; junction bases unmatched: 6. The CDR3 loop reads CASRSGGLTDTQYF. As DNA, the CDR3 is TGTGCCAGTAGGTCGGGGGGTTTAACAGATACGCAGTATTTT.

This clonotype was detected ten times or more. This chain uses TRBV3-1 with TRBJ2-1; D might be TRBD2 (6 bases). The germline V gene encodes CDR1 LGHDT and CDR2 YNNKEL (reference sequence). The ends were cut back, 4 bases at V and 9 bases at J, with 13 bases in the middle. There are 13 residues in the CDR3. The CDR3 sequence is CASSPLPGGEQFF. In DNA, the CDR3 is TGTGCCAGCAGCCCTCTACCCGGGGGTGAGCAGTTCTTC.

This clonotype was seen at least ten times. The chain joins TRBV12-3 or TRBV12-4 to TRBJ1-3; perhaps TRBD1 as D (6 bases). This CDR3 spans 17 amino acids. V was pared by 5 bases and J by 3 bases, with 20 bases between. The CDR3 region is CASSPTFPRQVGNTIYF. DNA for the CDR3: TGTGCCAGCAGTCCTACCTTCCCCCGACAGGTTGGAAACACCATATATTTT.

Many counts were recorded for this clonotype. This chain uses TRBV20-1 with TRBJ1-2; 7 positions match TRBD1. Trimming removed 4 bases from V and 0 bases from J; junction bases left unmatched: 26. The CDR3 has 21 residues. The germline CDR1 and CDR2 sequences are DFQATT and SNEGSKA (reference sequence). The CDR3 here is CSAISPPGHRRDSRSNYGYTF. The CDR3 DNA follows: TGCAGTGCTATATCGCCCCCTGGACACCGTCGGGACAGCAGATCTAACTATGGCTACACCTTC.